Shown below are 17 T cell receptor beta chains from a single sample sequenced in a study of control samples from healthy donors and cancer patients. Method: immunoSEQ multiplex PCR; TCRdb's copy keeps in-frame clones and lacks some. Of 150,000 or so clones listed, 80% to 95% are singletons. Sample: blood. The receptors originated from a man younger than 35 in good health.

CDR3 sequence: CASSTSTGTPGEKLFF. CDR3 DNA: TGTGCCAGCAGTACCTCCACCGGGACCCCAGGTGAAAAACTGTTTTTT. The rearrangement joins TRBV6-6 to TRBJ1-4; D is possibly TRBD1 (5 bases). The germline V gene has CDR1 MNHNY and CDR2 SVGAGI (reference sequence). V shed 5 bases and J shed 7 bases, with 20 bases lying between them. The CDR3 extends over 16 amino acids.

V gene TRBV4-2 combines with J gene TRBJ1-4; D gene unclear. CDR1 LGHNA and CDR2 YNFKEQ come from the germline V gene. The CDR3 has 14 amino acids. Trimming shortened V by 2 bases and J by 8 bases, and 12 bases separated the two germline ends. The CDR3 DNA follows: TGTGCCAGCAGCCAACAGCCTAAGCAGGAAAAACTGTTTTTT. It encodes CASSQQPKQEKLFF.

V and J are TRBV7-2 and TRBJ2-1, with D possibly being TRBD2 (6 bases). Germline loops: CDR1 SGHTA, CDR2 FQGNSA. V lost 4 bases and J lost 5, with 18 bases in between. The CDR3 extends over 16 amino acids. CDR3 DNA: TGTGCCAGCAGCTCTGCAGACCGGGACTTCAACAATGAGCAGTTCTTC. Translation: CASSSADRDFNNEQFF.

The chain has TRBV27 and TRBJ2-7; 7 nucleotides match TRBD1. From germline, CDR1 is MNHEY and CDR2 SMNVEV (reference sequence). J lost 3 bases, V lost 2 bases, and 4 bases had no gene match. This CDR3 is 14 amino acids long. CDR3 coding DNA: TGTGCCAGCAGTTTAAAGGGGGCTCACTACGAGCAGTACTTC. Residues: CASSLKGAHYEQYF.

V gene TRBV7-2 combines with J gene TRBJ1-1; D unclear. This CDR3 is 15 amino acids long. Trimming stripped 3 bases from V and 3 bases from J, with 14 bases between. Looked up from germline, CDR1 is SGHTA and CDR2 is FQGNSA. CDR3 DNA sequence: TGTGCCAGCAGCTTTACAACGGGCGGGGACACTGAAGCTTTCTTT. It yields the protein CASSFTTGGDTEAFF.

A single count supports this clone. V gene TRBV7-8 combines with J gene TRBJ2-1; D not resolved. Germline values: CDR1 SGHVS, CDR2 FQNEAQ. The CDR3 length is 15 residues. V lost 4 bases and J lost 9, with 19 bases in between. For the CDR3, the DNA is TGTGCCAGCAGCTACTTGATGGGTAGTCCCTCTGAGCAGTTCTTC. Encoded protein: CASSYLMGSPSEQFF.

CDR3 sequence reads: CASSQGTRVEKLFF. In DNA form, the CDR3 reads TGTGCCAGCAGCCAGGGGACGAGGGTGGAAAAACTGTTTTTT. The chain couples TRBV14 to TRBJ1-4; perhaps TRBD1 as D (5 bases). The V end was cut by 3 bases, the J end by 8 bases, with 13 bases between. The CDR3 runs 14 residues. Germline assignment: CDR1 SGHDN and CDR2 FVKESK.

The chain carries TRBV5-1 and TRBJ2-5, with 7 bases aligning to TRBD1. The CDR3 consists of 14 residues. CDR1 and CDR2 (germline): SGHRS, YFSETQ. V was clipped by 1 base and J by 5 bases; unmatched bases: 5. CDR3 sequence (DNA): TGCGCCAGCAGCTTGTGGGGACAGAGGGAGACCCAGTACTTC. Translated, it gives CASSLWGQRETQYF.

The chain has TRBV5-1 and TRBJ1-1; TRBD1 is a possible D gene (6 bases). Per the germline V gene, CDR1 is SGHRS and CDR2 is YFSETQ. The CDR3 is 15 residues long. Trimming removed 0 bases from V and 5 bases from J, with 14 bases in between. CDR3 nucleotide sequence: TGCGCCAGCAGCTTGGAGGGGGGAGGTTGGACTGAAGCTTTCTTT. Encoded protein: CASSLEGGGWTEAFF.

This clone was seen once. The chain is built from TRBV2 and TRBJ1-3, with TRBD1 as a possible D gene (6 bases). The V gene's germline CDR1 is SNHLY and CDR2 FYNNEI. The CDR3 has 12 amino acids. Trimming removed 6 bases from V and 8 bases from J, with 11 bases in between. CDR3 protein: CASRTGPDTIYF. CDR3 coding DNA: TGTGCCAGCAGGACAGGACCGGACACCATATATTTT.

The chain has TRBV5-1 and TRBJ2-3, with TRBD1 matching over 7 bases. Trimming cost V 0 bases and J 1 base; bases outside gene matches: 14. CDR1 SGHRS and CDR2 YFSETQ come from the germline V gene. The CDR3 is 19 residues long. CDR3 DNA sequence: TGCGCCAGCAGCTTGGCACACGGGACAGCCAAGGGCGGCACAGATACGCAGTATTTT. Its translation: CASSLAHGTAKGGTDTQYF.

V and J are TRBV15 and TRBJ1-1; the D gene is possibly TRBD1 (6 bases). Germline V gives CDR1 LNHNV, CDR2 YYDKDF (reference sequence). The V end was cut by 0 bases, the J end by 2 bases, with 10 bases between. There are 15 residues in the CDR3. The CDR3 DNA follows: TGTGCCACCAGCAGAGATACGGGACACAACACTGAAGCTTTCTTT. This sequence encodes CATSRDTGHNTEAFF. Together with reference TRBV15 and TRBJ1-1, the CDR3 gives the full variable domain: DAMVIQNPRYQVTQFGKPVTLSCSQTLNHNVMYWYQQKSSQAPKLLFHYYDKDFNNEADTPDNFQSRRPNTSFCFLDIRSPGLGDTAMYLCATSRDTGHNTEAFFGQGTRLTVV.

The CDR3, as DNA: TGTGCCTGGAGCCAACAGGGGTTTTCGGTTAAGGGGGCCAACGTCCTGACTTTC. Protein product: CAWSQQGFSVKGANVLTF. The chain combines TRBV30 with TRBJ2-6; 7 nucleotides match TRBD1. The germline gives CDR1 GTSNPN, CDR2 SVGIG (reference sequence). The CDR3 runs to 18 residues. V dropped 3 bases and J dropped 4; count of bases not matched to a gene: 15.

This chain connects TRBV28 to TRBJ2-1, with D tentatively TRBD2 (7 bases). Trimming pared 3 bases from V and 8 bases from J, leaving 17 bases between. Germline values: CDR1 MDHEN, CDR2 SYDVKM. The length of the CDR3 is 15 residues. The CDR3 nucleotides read TGTGCCAGCAGTTTGGCGGGGGCCGGGCAGGATGAGCAGTTCTTC. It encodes CASSLAGAGQDEQFF.

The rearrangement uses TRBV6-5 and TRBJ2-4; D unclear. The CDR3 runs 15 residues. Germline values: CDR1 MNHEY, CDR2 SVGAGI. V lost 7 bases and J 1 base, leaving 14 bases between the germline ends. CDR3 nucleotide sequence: TGTGCCAGCACCTCCTCACTGGCGGCCAAAAACATTCAGTACTTC. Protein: CASTSSLAAKNIQYF.

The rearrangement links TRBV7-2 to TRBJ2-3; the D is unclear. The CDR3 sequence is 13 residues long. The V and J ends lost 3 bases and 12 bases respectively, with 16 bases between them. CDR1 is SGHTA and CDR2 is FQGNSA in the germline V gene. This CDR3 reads CASSFDPVQVQYF. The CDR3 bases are TGTGCCAGCAGCTTCGATCCAGTCCAAGTTCAGTATTTT.

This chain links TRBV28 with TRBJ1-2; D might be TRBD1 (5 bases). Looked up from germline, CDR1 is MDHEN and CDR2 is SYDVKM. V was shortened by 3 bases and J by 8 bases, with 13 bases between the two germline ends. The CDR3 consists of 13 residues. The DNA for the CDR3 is TGTGCCAGCAGTTTGGGGCCCCGGGGCGGCTACACCTTC. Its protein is CASSLGPRGGYTF.